These 23 T cell receptor beta chains share one sample of origin, sequenced in a study of siplizumab effects on memory and regulatory T cells. Sequencing used immunoSEQ multiplex PCR; TCRdb keeps in-frame clones, though not all of them. Among about 26,000 clones listed, roughly 82% were seen once. Sequencing was performed on memory CD4+ T cells sorted from blood. The receptor set was obtained from a human donor in good health.

This chain joins TRBV15 and TRBJ2-5; D possibly corresponds to TRBD1 (6 bases). The V and J ends lost 5 bases and 2 bases respectively, with 12 bases between them. Germline loops: CDR1 LNHNV, CDR2 YYDKDF (reference sequence). The CDR3 runs to 14 residues. CDR3 sequence: CATSGHRVQETQYF. The CDR3 coding sequence is TGTGCCACCAGCGGTCACAGGGTTCAAGAGACCCAGTACTTC.

This clone was picked up a small number of times. The rearrangement joins TRBV6-6 to TRBJ2-5; D is undetermined. Germline V gene data show CDR1 as MNHNY and CDR2 as SVGAGI (reference sequence). V lost 5 bases and J 5 bases, leaving 9 bases between the germline ends. This CDR3 contains 12 residues. The CDR3 DNA follows: TGTGCCAGCAGTGAGCTGGGGGAGACCCAGTACTTC. It is translated as CASSELGETQYF.

The V call is TRBV5-6, the J call TRBJ2-1; 9 nucleotides line up with TRBD2. The junction had 6 bases not matched to a gene; V was cut back by 4 bases and J by 7 bases. Germline V gene sequence: CDR1 SGHDT, CDR2 YYEEEE. CDR3 length: 14 amino acids. The CDR3 reads CASSKGLARNEQFF. Written as DNA, the CDR3 is TGTGCCAGCAGCAAGGGACTAGCACGGAATGAGCAGTTCTTC.

The chain has TRBV5-1 and TRBJ1-5; D possibly corresponds to TRBD1 (5 bases). V dropped 0 bases and J dropped 4 bases, with 11 bases sitting between them. This CDR3 comprises 15 residues. Germline assignment: CDR1 SGHRS and CDR2 YFSETQ. CDR3 nucleotide sequence: TGCGCCAGCAGCTTGGTGGGGGGAGCGAATCAGCCCCAGCATTTT. Translation gives CASSLVGGANQPQHF. The full variable domain, completed using reference TRBV5-1 and TRBJ1-5, is KAGVTQTPRYLIKTRGQQVTLSCSPISGHRSVSWYQQTPGQGLQFLFEYFSETQRNKGNFPGRFSGRQFSNSRSEMNVSTLELGDSALYLCASSLVGGANQPQHFGDGTRLSIL.

This chain uses TRBV6-6 with TRBJ2-2; no definite D call. Germline V gene data show CDR1 as MNHNY and CDR2 as SVGAGI (reference sequence). The V end was cut by 8 bases, the J end by 2 bases, with 15 bases between. The CDR3 runs to 15 residues. In DNA, the CDR3 is TGTGCCAGCGGGTCAGCGACGATAAACACCGGGGAGCTGTTTTTT. Its protein is CASGSATINTGELFF.

The rearrangement joins TRBV28 to TRBJ1-3; D might be TRBD1 (5 bases). Germline CDR1 and CDR2: MDHEN and SYDVKM. This CDR3 contains 14 residues. The V end lost 5 bases, the J end lost 6 bases, and 14 bases lay between the germline ends. CDR3 protein: CASSPGTPENTIYF. CDR3 in DNA: TGTGCCAGCAGTCCCGGGACTCCAGAAAACACCATATATTTT.

This clone was counted a few times. V is TRBV7-2 and J is TRBJ2-5, with TRBD2 matching over 7 bases. V trimming: 0 bases; J trimming: 1 base; junction bases outside the gene matches: 8. In germline, CDR1 is SGHTA, CDR2 FQGNSA. CDR3 length: 17 amino acids. The CDR3 loop reads CASSLAGGEFPQETQYF. In DNA, the CDR3 is TGTGCCAGCAGCTTAGCGGGGGGGGAATTCCCCCAAGAGACCCAGTACTTC.

The chain combines TRBV7-6 with TRBJ2-3, with D uncertain. V lost 3 bases and J 2 bases, leaving 9 bases between the germline ends. Germline CDR1 SGHVS, CDR2 FNYEAQ. CDR3 length: 14 residues. The CDR3 DNA reads as TGTGCCAGCAGCTTGGGCAGCTCCACAGATACGCAGTATTTT. Translated, it gives CASSLGSSTDTQYF. Full variable domain (rest looked up from reference TRBV7-6 and TRBJ2-3): GAGVSQSPRYKVTKRGQDVALRCDPISGHVSLYWYRQALGQGPEFLTYFNYEAQQDKSGLPNDRFSAERPEGSISTLTIQRTEQRDSAMYRCASSLGSSTDTQYFGPGTRLTVL.

V usage is TRBV4-1 and J usage is TRBJ1-5; D gene uncertain. Germline V gene lookup returns CDR1 MGHRA and CDR2 YSYEKL. CDR3 length: 15 residues. Trimming shortened V by 0 bases and J by 5 bases, and 11 bases separated the two germline ends. The CDR3 region is CASSQDATNHQPQHF. CDR3 DNA sequence: TGCGCCAGCAGCCAAGATGCGACAAATCATCAGCCCCAGCATTTT.

The rearrangement uses TRBV5-1 and TRBJ2-1; the D call may be TRBD1 or TRBD2 (5 bases each). Germline CDR1 is SGHRS and CDR2 is YFSETQ. This CDR3 spans 14 amino acids. V gave up 1 base and J gave up 6 bases, with 11 bases separating them. CDR3 in amino acids: CASSLWDGSNEQFF. CDR3 DNA: TGCGCCAGCAGCTTGTGGGACGGAAGCAATGAGCAGTTCTTC.

The chain combines TRBV2 with TRBJ1-1; 8 bases are a match to TRBD1. J gave up 5 bases and V 6 bases, and 11 bases lay outside the gene matches. The CDR3 contains 15 residues. Germline CDR1 reads SNHLY; CDR2 reads FYNNEI. The CDR3 spells CASRDTGGISTEAFF. The CDR3 bases are TGTGCCAGCAGGGATACAGGGGGGATAAGTACTGAAGCTTTCTTT.

This clone was observed a single time. The genes are TRBV7-8 and TRBJ1-5, with D possibly TRBD1 on 6 matching bases. Trimming shortened V by 7 bases and J by 4 bases, and 23 bases separated the two germline ends. CDR3 length equals 17 residues. CDR1 and CDR2 (germline): SGHVS, FQNEAQ. The CDR3 reads CASTQTRGGAYNQPQHF. The CDR3 DNA reads TGTGCCAGCACCCAGACTAGGGGGGGGGCGTATAATCAGCCCCAGCATTTT.

The chain recombines TRBV10-3 with TRBJ2-3, with a possible D match to TRBD1 (6 bases). The V end lost 6 bases, the J end lost 0 bases, and 10 bases lay between the germline ends. This CDR3 comprises 14 residues. Germline V gene sequence: CDR1 ENHRY, CDR2 SYGVKD. CDR3 nucleotide sequence: TGTGCCATCAGCGTGGACAGTAGCACAGATACGCAGTATTTT. Translation: CAISVDSSTDTQYF.

This sequence joins TRBV25-1 and TRBJ2-3; tentatively, D is TRBD2 (6 bases). Between the trimmed V and J ends, which lost 1 base and 2 bases, there was a span of 10 bases. CDR3 size: 15 residues. Germline loops: CDR1 MGHDK, CDR2 SYGVNS. CDR3 region: CASSELTSYTDTQYF. CDR3 nucleotides: TGTGCCAGCAGTGAATTGACTAGTTACACAGATACGCAGTATTTT.

The J gene is TRBJ2-3, the V gene TRBV7-2; TRBD2 is a possible D gene (6 bases). V was shortened by 1 base and J by 7 bases, with 18 bases between the two germline ends. This CDR3 is built from 16 residues. Germline lookup yields CDR1 SGHTA and CDR2 FQGNSA. The chain's CDR3 is CASSLEGSSVTYTQYF. Written as DNA, the CDR3 is TGTGCCAGCAGCTTAGAGGGATCTAGCGTTACCTATACGCAGTATTTT.

This clone was seen only once. The chain couples TRBV18 to TRBJ1-4, with a possible D match to TRBD1 (5 bases). Germline values: CDR1 KGHSH, CDR2 LQKENI. The CDR3 length is 15 residues. Trimming cost V 1 base and J 7 bases, with 13 bases left between them. The chain's CDR3 is CASSPLPQGGEKLFF. The CDR3 bases are TGTGCCAGCTCACCACTTCCGCAGGGAGGTGAAAAACTGTTTTTT. Using reference TRBV18 and TRBJ1-4 for the parts outside the CDR3, the full variable domain is NAGVMQNPRHLVRRRGQEARLRCSPMKGHSHVYWYRQLPEEGLKFMVYLQKENIIDESGMPKERFSAEFPKEGPSILRIQQVVRGDSAAYFCASSPLPQGGEKLFFGSGTQLSVL.

V gene TRBV19 combines with J gene TRBJ2-7; 7 positions agree with TRBD1. The germline CDR1 and CDR2 sequences are LNHDA and SQIVND (reference sequence). This CDR3 has 15 amino acids. Unmatched junction bases numbered 11, after V lost 5 bases and J lost 4 bases. CDR3 DNA sequence: TGTGCCAGTAGTTCGGGGACAGCCCTGCTTTACGAGCAGTACTTC. Translation gives CASSSGTALLYEQYF.

This chain links TRBV28 with TRBJ1-1; unclear D gene. CDR1 is MDHEN, CDR2 SYDVKM, per germline. Trimming removed 3 bases at V and 3 bases at J, with 2 bases between. This CDR3 is 11 amino acids long. DNA of the CDR3: TGTGCCAGCAGTTTCTACACTGAAGCTTTCTTT. Translating it yields CASSFYTEAFF. The variable domain in full, with the rest retrieved from reference TRBV28 and TRBJ1-1, is DVKVTQSSRYLVKRTGEKVFLECVQDMDHENMFWYRQDPGLGLRLIYFSYDVKMKEKGDIPEGYSVSREKKERFSLILESASTNQTSMYLCASSFYTEAFFGQGTRLTVV.

The V call is TRBV6-1, the J call TRBJ2-4; 7 nucleotides match TRBD1. Trimming took 5 bases from V and 4 from J; bases not matched to a gene: 8. This CDR3 is built from 15 residues. The V gene's germline CDR1 is MNHNS and CDR2 SASEGT. This CDR3 reads CASSPQGEKKNIQYF. In DNA, the CDR3 is TGTGCCAGCAGTCCCCAGGGGGAAAAGAAAAACATTCAGTACTTC.

The DNA for the CDR3 is TGTGCCAGCATATCAGGGCCGGTCGGCACTGAAGCTTTCTTT. This translates into CASISGPVGTEAFF. This rearrangement joins TRBV6-1 to TRBJ1-1; weak D call: TRBD1 (5 bases). The V end was cut by 7 bases, the J end by 4 bases, with 16 bases between. Germline V lookup: CDR1 MNHNS, CDR2 SASEGT. The CDR3 extends over 14 amino acids.

V is TRBV5-5 and J is TRBJ1-1, with 7 bases aligning to TRBD1. The length of the CDR3 is 14 residues. Losses at the gene ends were 0 bases for V and 4 bases for J; bases not matched to a gene: 3. The germline gives CDR1 SGHKS, CDR2 YYEKEE (reference sequence). CDR3 coding DNA: TGTGCCAGCAGCTTGGACAGGGGTTTCACTGAAGCTTTCTTT. This codes for CASSLDRGFTEAFF.

This chain joins TRBV29-1 and TRBJ2-7, with 8 nucleotides matching TRBD1. The CDR3 covers 13 residues. Germline loops: CDR1 SQVTM, CDR2 ANQGSEA. V lost 3 bases, J lost 4 bases, and 5 bases stayed unmatched. CDR3 in amino acids: CSVETNRGYEQYF. Here the CDR3 DNA reads TGCAGCGTTGAGACGAACAGGGGGTACGAGCAGTACTTC.

The CDR3 DNA reads TGTGCCAGCAGCCCCCTGGGGGGGAGCACTGAAGCTTTCTTT. Protein: CASSPLGGSTEAFF. The chain has TRBV14 and TRBJ1-1, with D perhaps matching TRBD1 (5 bases). Germline CDR1 reads SGHDN; CDR2 reads FVKESK. The CDR3 has 14 residues. Trimming left V 4 bases short and J 4 bases short, with 13 bases between.